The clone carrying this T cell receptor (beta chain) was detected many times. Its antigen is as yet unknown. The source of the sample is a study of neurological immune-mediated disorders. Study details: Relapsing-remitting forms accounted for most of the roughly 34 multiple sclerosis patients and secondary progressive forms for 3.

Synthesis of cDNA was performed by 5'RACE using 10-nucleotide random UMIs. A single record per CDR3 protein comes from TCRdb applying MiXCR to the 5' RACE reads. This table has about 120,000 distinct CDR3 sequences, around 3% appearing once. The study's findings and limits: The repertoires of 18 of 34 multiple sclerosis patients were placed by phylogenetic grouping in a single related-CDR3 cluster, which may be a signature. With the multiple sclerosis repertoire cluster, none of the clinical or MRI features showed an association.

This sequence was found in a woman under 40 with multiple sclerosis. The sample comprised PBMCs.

DNA for the CDR3: TGCAGTGCTGTCACTAGCGGAGCCTACAATGAGCAGTTCTTC. Encoded protein: CSAVTSGAYNEQFF. This sequence joins TRBV20-1 and TRBJ2-1; 8 nucleotides align to TRBD2. The CDR3 consists of 14 residues. Germline V gives CDR1 DFQATT, CDR2 SNEGSKA (reference sequence). With V trimmed by 5 bases and J by 2 bases, 5 bases remained unmatched.